The 27 T cell receptor beta chains given below trace back to one sample, sequenced in a study of T cells in Graves' hyperthyroidism and ophthalmopathy. From RNA transcripts, TCR beta CDR3 regions were amplified. A first-round RT-PCR of the TCR CDR3 used the HTBI primer set. TCRdb reanalysed the multiplex PCR reads using MiXCR and keeps one entry per CDR3 protein. The sample shows approximately 640,000 distinct CDR3 sequences, about a sixth of them seen only once. The sample comprised blood. All receptors derive from a woman in her twenties or thirties with Graves' hyperthyroidism.

The chain recombines TRBV29-1 with TRBJ2-3; TRBD2 matches 8 bases. This CDR3 spans 13 amino acids. CDR1 is SQVTM, CDR2 ANQGSEA, per germline. CDR3 sequence (DNA): TGCATCTACTCAGCGGGAGAGTGGGATACGCAGTATTTT. Amino acids: CIYSAGEWDTQYF.

This clonotype was seen only a few times. This chain joins TRBV4-2 and TRBJ2-1; weak D call: TRBD2 (5 bases). The V end lost 4 bases, the J end lost 3 bases, and 16 bases lay between the germline ends. Per germline, CDR1 LGHNA and CDR2 YNFKEQ. The CDR3 extends over 16 amino acids. The CDR3 reads CASSLKTGVVYNEQFF. The CDR3 nucleotides are TGTGCCAGCAGCCTAAAGACCGGGGTTGTCTACAATGAGCAGTTCTTC.

This clonotype was observed a few times. The gene calls are TRBV7-2 and TRBJ2-1; TRBD2 aligns across 14 bases. Germline CDR1 is SGHTA and CDR2 is FQGNSA. CDR3 length: 15 amino acids. The junction had 2 bases not matched to a gene; V was cut back by 3 bases and J by 7 bases. The CDR3 DNA reads as TGTGCCAGCAGCTTCCGACTAGCGGGAGGGAATGAGCAGTTCTTC. This encodes CASSFRLAGGNEQFF.

This clonotype was counted ten times or more. The chain employs TRBV28 and TRBJ1-1; tentative D call: TRBD1 (5 bases). V gave up 3 bases and J gave up 3 bases, with 17 bases separating them. Germline CDR1 and CDR2: MDHEN and SYDVKM. This CDR3 is 16 amino acids long. The CDR3 region has the DNA TGTGCCAGCAGTTTGTCAGGGACGGGAGGTGACACTGAAGCTTTCTTT. Amino acids: CASSLSGTGGDTEAFF.

The genes are TRBV25-1 and TRBJ1-6; 7 bases match TRBD1. CDR3 length: 17 residues. Germline V gene lookup returns CDR1 MGHDK and CDR2 SYGVNS. The V and J ends lost 0 bases and 6 bases, in that order; junction bases with no gene match: 8. The CDR3 region has the DNA TGTGCCAGCAGTGAATATAAGGGCACAGGGGTTAATTCACCCCTCCACTTT. The encoded protein is CASSEYKGTGVNSPLHF.

This clonotype was seen ten or more times. V gene TRBV20-1 combines with J gene TRBJ2-3, with 9 nucleotides matching TRBD2. CDR1 is DFQATT and CDR2 is SNEGSKA in the germline V gene (reference sequence). V dropped 1 base and J dropped 4; count of bases not matched to a gene: 3. The CDR3 is made up of 14 amino acids. The CDR3 DNA sequence: TGCAGTGCTAGAGTAGCGGGAGACTCAGATACGCAGTATTTT. Translated: CSARVAGDSDTQYF.

About this clonotype itself: A read error is possible here, since a much larger clone lies one base away. The conserved closing phenylalanine or tryptophan is absent in this CDR3, likely reflecting a read error. The chain combines TRBV24-1 with TRBJ2-1; TRBD1 is a possible D gene (6 bases). Germline V gene data show CDR1 as KGHDR and CDR2 as SFDVKD. CDR3 length: 15 amino acids. The V gene lost 3 bases and the J gene lost 3 bases, with 11 bases spanning the gap. CDR3 coding DNA: TGTGCCACCAGTGATCAAAGGACAGACTACAATGAGCAGTTCCTC. It specifies CATSDQRTDYNEQFL.

This clonotype was counted a few times. The chain links TRBV7-2 to TRBJ2-3; D remains ambiguous. Germline values: CDR1 SGHTA, CDR2 FQGNSA. The CDR3 length is 14 residues. Trimming took off 6 bases at V and 2 bases at J, with 12 bases between the two ends. The CDR3 DNA follows: TGTGCCAGCAGTCCACTATCCACCACAGATACGCAGTATTTT. This encodes CASSPLSTTDTQYF.

The chain uses TRBV25-1 and TRBJ1-6; TRBD1 matches 8 bases. The CDR3 has 15 residues. CDR1 and CDR2 (germline): MGHDK, SYGVNS. Trimming at V came to 3 bases and at J to 9 bases, leaving 7 bases not matched to a gene. CDR3 in amino acids: CASSDWTGSSSPLHF. In DNA, the CDR3 is TGTGCCAGCAGTGATTGGACAGGGTCCAGTTCACCCCTCCACTTT.

At least ten counts were recorded for this clonotype. The chain is built from TRBV7-3 and TRBJ2-3; D call uncertain. CDR3 length: 15 amino acids. Germline-derived CDR1 and CDR2 are SGHTA and FQGTGA. Trimming pared 5 bases from V and 2 bases from J, leaving 14 bases between. The CDR3 is CASSLRVGNTDTQYF. CDR3 coding DNA: TGTGCCAGCAGCCTCCGGGTGGGAAACACAGATACGCAGTATTTT.

This clonotype was seen only a few times. The rearrangement uses TRBV5-6 and TRBJ2-3, with D uncertain. The CDR3 consists of 13 residues. The germline gives CDR1 SGHDT, CDR2 YYEEEE. Trimming removed 0 bases at V and 6 bases at J, with 8 bases between. The CDR3 protein is CASSLESWDTQYF. The CDR3 DNA sequence: TGTGCCAGCAGCTTGGAATCTTGGGATACGCAGTATTTT.

The table lists this clonotype with a few counts. The genes are TRBV13 and TRBJ1-2, with D possibly TRBD1 on 5 matching bases. Germline-derived CDR1 and CDR2 are PRHDT and FYEKMQ (reference sequence). The CDR3 runs 12 residues. V was clipped by 5 bases and J by 7 bases, with 11 bases between them. The DNA of the CDR3 is TGTGCCAGCAGCGCCGGGGCGGGTGGCTACACCTTC. Translated: CASSAGAGGYTF.

This clonotype was recorded a few times. The chain uses TRBV5-6 and TRBJ2-7; D call uncertain. This CDR3 is 13 amino acids long. Trimming stripped 2 bases from V and 7 bases from J, with 13 bases between. Germline V gene sequence: CDR1 SGHDT, CDR2 YYEEEE. DNA of the CDR3: TGTGCCAGCAGCTTTTCAGGAGTGAGGGAGCAGTACTTC. Protein product: CASSFSGVREQYF.

This clonotype was seen at least ten times. The chain uses TRBV27 and TRBJ2-1; the match to TRBD2 covers 14 bases. The length of the CDR3 is 15 residues. The V segment lost 2 bases and the J segment 8 bases; nucleotides outside the gene matches: 2. Germline lookup yields CDR1 MNHEY and CDR2 SMNVEV (reference sequence). As DNA, the CDR3 is TGTGCCAGCAGTTTACGACTAGCGGGAGGGGATGAGCAGTTCTTC. Translating it yields CASSLRLAGGDEQFF.

J is TRBJ1-3 and V is TRBV7-2; D is uncertain. V lost 3 bases, J lost 3 bases, and 21 bases lay in between. Germline V gene data show CDR1 as SGHTA and CDR2 as FQGNSA. The CDR3 length is 18 residues. The CDR3: CASSFSLGLKKSGNTIYF. CDR3 nucleotide sequence: TGTGCCAGCAGCTTCTCCCTTGGACTGAAGAAGAGTGGAAACACCATATATTTT.

The sample holds one count of this clonotype. A much larger clonotype is one base distant, so this may be a read error. The V and J genes are TRBV11-3 and TRBJ2-2; TRBD2 might be the D (5 bases). The CDR3 is made up of 11 amino acids. Germline lookup yields CDR1 SGHNT and CDR2 YENEEA. Here the CDR3 reads CASSLYGDLFF. As DNA, the CDR3 is TGTGCCAGCAGCTTATACGGGGATCTGTTTTTT. Full variable domain (missing parts from reference TRBV11-3 and TRBJ2-2): EAGVVQSPRYKIIEKKQPVAFWCNPISGHNTLYWYLQNLGQGPELLIRYENEEAVDDSQLPKDRFSAERLKGVDSTLKIQPAELGDSAVYLCASSLYGDLFFGEGSRLTVL.

A note on this clonotype: The junction and the germline gene differ at one end; a read error may be behind it. The V call is TRBV28, the J call TRBJ2-5; D call uncertain. CDR3 length: 15 residues. The V gene's germline CDR1 is MDHEN and CDR2 SYDVKM. The DNA of the CDR3 is TGTGCCAGCAGTTTAGTCACCCGGTACCAAGCGACCCAGTACTTC. This codes for CASSLVTRYQATQYF. The full variable domain, completed using reference TRBV28 and TRBJ2-5, is DVKVTQSSRYLVKRTGEKVFLECVQDMDHENMFWYRQDPGLGLRLIYFSYDVKMKEKGDIPEGYSVSREKKERFSLILESASTNQTSMYLCASSLVTRYQATQYFGPGTRLLVL.

The V and J genes are TRBV28 and TRBJ2-5, with D unclear. Deletions cut 4 bases from V and 4 bases from J, with 10 bases between. Per germline, CDR1 MDHEN and CDR2 SYDVKM. The CDR3 covers 13 residues. In DNA form, the CDR3 reads TGTGCCAGCAGTTCCATGTTTAGAGAGACCCAGTACTTC. Its translation is CASSSMFRETQYF.

A few counts support this clonotype. V is TRBV19 and J is TRBJ1-1; D gene uncertain. This CDR3 region has 15 residues. V lost 7 bases to trimming and J lost 1 base, with 16 bases between them. Germline CDR1 reads LNHDA; CDR2 reads SQIVND (reference sequence). This CDR3 reads CASKASRASNTEAFF. In DNA, the CDR3 is TGTGCCAGTAAAGCTTCCCGGGCGTCGAACACTGAAGCTTTCTTT.

Only a few counts were recorded for this clonotype. V and J are TRBV6-5 and TRBJ1-2; the D is unclear. V was clipped by 8 bases and J by 8 bases, with 12 bases between them. The CDR3 has 11 amino acids. Germline V lookup: CDR1 MNHEY, CDR2 SVGAGI. The DNA for the CDR3 is TGTGCCAGCGGAGGTTTGGAAGGCTACACCTTC. The encoded protein is CASGGLEGYTF.

This clonotype was picked up many times. The chain uses TRBV18 and TRBJ2-7, with D unresolved. Germline CDR1 and CDR2: KGHSH and LQKENI. The CDR3 loop spans 13 amino acids. Trimming removed 3 bases from V and 6 bases from J, with 12 bases in between. The CDR3 here is CASSPGNPSEQYF. The CDR3, as DNA: TGTGCCAGCTCACCGGGTAACCCTTCCGAGCAGTACTTC.

This clonotype has ten or more counts. V is TRBV27 and J is TRBJ2-1; 8 nucleotides line up with TRBD2. V was clipped by 2 bases and J by 7 bases; unmatched bases: 7. CDR3 length equals 15 residues. Germline V gives CDR1 MNHEY, CDR2 SMNVEV (reference sequence). Here the CDR3 reads CASSLLGRAGNEQFF. The DNA for the CDR3 is TGTGCCAGCAGTTTACTCGGGAGGGCCGGAAATGAGCAGTTCTTC.

This clonotype was counted ten times or more. V and J are TRBV18 and TRBJ2-1, with 8 bases lining up with TRBD2. Per germline, CDR1 KGHSH and CDR2 LQKENI. The CDR3 has 13 residues. The ends lost 6 bases at V and 7 bases at J; junction bases unmatched: 5. The DNA for the CDR3 is TGTGCCAGCTCGCCGGGACTAGGGAATGAGCAGTTCTTC. This translates into CASSPGLGNEQFF.

This clonotype was detected many times. The chain employs TRBV11-2 and TRBJ2-3; no definite D call. Trimming took 2 bases from V and 2 from J, leaving 17 bases between them. The length of the CDR3 is 17 residues. CDR1 SGHAT and CDR2 FQNNGV come from the germline V gene. CDR3 nucleotides: TGTGCCAGCAGCTTAAATGGAATAGGACGAGACACAGATACGCAGTATTTT. This codes for CASSLNGIGRDTDTQYF.

This clonotype has ten or more counts. The V call is TRBV6-1, the J call TRBJ2-7, with TRBD1 matching 9 bases. Germline V CDR1 and CDR2: MNHNS, SASEGT. The CDR3 loop spans 14 amino acids. V trimming: 6 bases; J trimming: 2 bases; junction bases outside the gene matches: 5. The CDR3 DNA is TGTGCCAGCAGGGGACAGGGAGGCCCCTACGAGCAGTACTTC. Translated: CASRGQGGPYEQYF.

In this sample, this clonotype turned up many times. V gene TRBV12-3 or TRBV12-4 combines with J gene TRBJ2-7; D is possibly TRBD1 or TRBD2 (5 bases each). Trimming shortened V by 1 base and J by 7 bases, and 5 bases separated the two germline ends. This CDR3 is built from 11 residues. CDR3 coding DNA: TGTGCCAGCAGTTTAGGGGGGGAGCAGTACTTC. Translating it yields CASSLGGEQYF.

This clonotype was recorded many times. V usage is TRBV11-2 and J usage is TRBJ2-2, with D uncertain. This CDR3 region has 12 residues. The V end lost 0 bases, the J end lost 6 bases, and 2 bases lay between the germline ends. CDR1 and CDR2 (germline): SGHAT, FQNNGV. Written as DNA, the CDR3 is TGTGCCAGCAGCTTAGAACCCGGGGAGCTGTTTTTT. Its translation: CASSLEPGELFF.